This entry features one T cell receptor (beta chain) sequence. Its antigen is not yet known. At one of its ends the junction is not consistent with the germline gene, which may arise from a read error. The CDR3 starts with the cysteine, ends with the phenylalanine, and has 13 residues. Only CDR3 DNA remains: 39 bases, in frame from the first base. The germline V gene (reference sequence) specifies DFQATT as CDR1 and SNEGSKA as CDR2. The time point tag for this specimen amounts to: pre-pandemic baseline sample and day 111 after first positive SARS-CoV-2 test. This specimen comes from a study of kidney transplant recipient with SARS-CoV-2 infection (dated by TCRdb to about 2021). The run used an Illumina MiSeq. Profiling of the peripheral T cell repertoire targeted human TCRbeta genes. Per the source publication's procedure: To account for variability over time, differences in clonotype abundance were tested using beta-binomial modelling. Expanded clonotypes were checked against the ImmuneCODE reference database of SARS-CoV-2-associated TCRs and mapped to regions of the viral genome. Additional repertoire analyses examined TRBV gene usage, CDR3 length, CDR3 amino acid overlap between time points, distributions of clonotype abundance, and Jaccard similarity. TCRdb cleaned the public reads at Q25 with fastp, built clones with MiXCR and kept in-frame beta chains. Records with the same CDR3 protein are collapsed into one entry carrying the most frequent genes and DNA. TCRdb, not the authors, supplied the V and J calls. The sample records 200,000 to 300,000 distinct CDR3 sequences, 29% of which are singletons. Of the sample, less than 8.5% is held by the ten largest clones.

Sample: a blood sample, taken at baseline and on day 111 from a kidney transplant recipient. The chain was built from TRBV20-1 and TRBJ2-5; the D gene identity is not certain. The origin of this receptor is a male patient in his thirties who had COVID-19 and was a kidney transplant recipient. Some T cells may derive from the graft donor when a transplant has been performed. DNA sequence: TGCAGTGCCAATCACCTGGGTCAAGAGACCCGGTACTTC. It translates to CSANHLGQETRYF.